This TCR beta chain was observed in a study of blood T cell repertoires in COVID-19. Study summary: Samples representing acute and convalescent COVID-19 were sourced from the United States, Italy and Spain. T cells, B-cell-depleted T cells, or PBMCs provided the cDNA or gDNA that served as material.

In the original workflow: Amplified reference gene primers provided the basis for estimating nucleated cell counts. The protocol was immunoSEQ multiplex PCR, while the TCRdb copy is restricted to in-frame clones and leaves out a portion. Clonal size and the V and J genes are those of that table, whereas D and trimming came from the DNA. The sample contains more than 140,000 clones, 88% of which appear only once. The CDR3 length is 15 residues. Germline-derived CDR1 and CDR2 are SNHLY and FYNNEI. After removal of 4 bases from V and 3 bases from J, the junction contained 7 bases not matched to a gene. The sequence came from a woman aged 55-70 years with acute or convalescent COVID-19. The sample taken for sequencing was peripheral blood. The chain recombines TRBV2 with TRBJ2-7; 9 bases are a match to TRBD1. CDR3 region: CASSGVRDRDYEQYF. The CDR3 nucleotides are TGTGCCAGCAGTGGCGTCCGGGACAGGGACTACGAGCAGTACTTC.